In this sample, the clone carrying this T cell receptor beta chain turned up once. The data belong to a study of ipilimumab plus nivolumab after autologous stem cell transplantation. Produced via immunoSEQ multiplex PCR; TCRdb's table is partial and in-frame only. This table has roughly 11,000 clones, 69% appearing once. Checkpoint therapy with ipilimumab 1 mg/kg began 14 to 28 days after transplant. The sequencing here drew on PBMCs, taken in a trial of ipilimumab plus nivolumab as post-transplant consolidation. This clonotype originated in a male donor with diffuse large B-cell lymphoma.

CDR3 region: CASSPGSGGAGRSYNEQFF. CDR3 DNA: TGTGCCAGCTCACCTGGCAGCGGGGGGGCAGGCAGGTCCTACAATGAGCAGTTCTTC. The V and J genes are TRBV18 and TRBJ2-1, with 10 bases fitting TRBD2. CDR1 and CDR2 from the germline V gene are KGHSH and LQKENI. The ends lost 3 bases at V and 1 base at J; junction bases unmatched: 12. This CDR3 has 19 residues.